This T cell receptor beta chain was recorded in a study of blood T cell repertoires in COVID-19. This CDR3 comprises 14 residues. Germline CDR1 reads SNHLY; CDR2 reads FYNNEI. Trimming shortened V by 5 bases and J by 7 bases, and 12 bases separated the two germline ends. Assay used: immunoSEQ multiplex PCR; TCRdb lists only in-frame clones, some missing. The sample consists of 160,000 or so clones, roughly 90% of them appearing once. The sequencing sample was made of PBMCs or T cells enriched from blood (not recorded which). The receptor was derived from a human donor with acute COVID-19. The donor label of this sample is uncertain. The V and J genes are TRBV2 and TRBJ1-6; the D is unclear. CDR3 bases: TGTGCCAGCAGTCCAAATCGAGAAAATTCACCCCTCCACTTT. This sequence encodes CASSPNRENSPLHF. Filled out from reference TRBV2 and TRBJ1-6, the complete variable domain reads EPEVTQTPSHQVTQMGQEVILRCVPISNHLYFYWYRQILGQKVEFLVSFYNNEISEKSEIFDDQFSVERPDGSNFTLKIRSTKLEDSAMYFCASSPNRENSPLHFGNGTRLTVT.